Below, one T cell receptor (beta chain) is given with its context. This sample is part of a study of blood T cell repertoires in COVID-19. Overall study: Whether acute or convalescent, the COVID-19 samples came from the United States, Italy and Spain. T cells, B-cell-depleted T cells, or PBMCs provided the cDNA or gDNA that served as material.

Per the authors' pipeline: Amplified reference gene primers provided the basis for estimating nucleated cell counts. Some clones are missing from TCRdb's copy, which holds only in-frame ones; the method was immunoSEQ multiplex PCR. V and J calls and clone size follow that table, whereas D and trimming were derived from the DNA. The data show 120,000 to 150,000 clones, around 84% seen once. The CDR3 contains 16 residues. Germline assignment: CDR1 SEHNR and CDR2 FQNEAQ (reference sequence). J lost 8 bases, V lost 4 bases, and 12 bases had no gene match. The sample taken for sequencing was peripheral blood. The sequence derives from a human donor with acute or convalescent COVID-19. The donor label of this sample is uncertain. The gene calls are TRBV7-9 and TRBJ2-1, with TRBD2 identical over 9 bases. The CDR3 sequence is CASSSNRLAGSDEQFF. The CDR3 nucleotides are TGTGCCAGCAGCTCTAATCGGCTAGCGGGGTCGGATGAGCAGTTCTTC.